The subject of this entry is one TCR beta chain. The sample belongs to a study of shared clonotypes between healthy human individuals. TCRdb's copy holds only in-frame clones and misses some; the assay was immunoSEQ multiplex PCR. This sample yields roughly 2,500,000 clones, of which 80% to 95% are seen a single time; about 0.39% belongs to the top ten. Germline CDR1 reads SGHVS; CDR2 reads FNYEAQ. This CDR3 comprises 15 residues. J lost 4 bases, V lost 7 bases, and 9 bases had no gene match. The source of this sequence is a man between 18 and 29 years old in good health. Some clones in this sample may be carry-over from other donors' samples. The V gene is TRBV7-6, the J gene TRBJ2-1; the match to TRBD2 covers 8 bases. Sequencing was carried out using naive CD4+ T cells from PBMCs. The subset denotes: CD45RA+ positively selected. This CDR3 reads CASTKTSDTYNEQFF. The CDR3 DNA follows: TGTGCCAGCACGAAGACTAGCGACACATACAATGAGCAGTTCTTC.